The table lists the clone carrying this T cell receptor (beta chain) with a few counts. The entry originates in a study of T cell changes during pregnancy in multiple sclerosis. TCRdb keeps only in-frame clones here, not all; method: immunoSEQ multiplex PCR. The sample lists approximately 40,000 clones, almost 95% occurring once. The receptor comes from a female donor with multiple sclerosis, enrolled in a pregnancy study. Source: CD4+ T cells from peripheral blood mononuclear cells, taken before pregnancy.

The CDR3 DNA reads TGTGCCAGCAGCTGGGATACAGGGACGACAAACACCGGGGAGCTGTTTTTT. It yields the protein CASSWDTGTTNTGELFF. This chain connects TRBV5-5 to TRBJ2-2; a possible D gene is TRBD1 (6 bases). The CDR3 is 17 residues long. Germline V gene lookup returns CDR1 SGHKS and CDR2 YYEKEE (reference sequence). V was pared by 3 bases and J by 2 bases, with 17 bases between. Looking up the rest from reference TRBV5-5 and TRBJ2-2 gives the full variable domain: DAGVTQSPTHLIKTRGQQVTLRCSPISGHKSVSWYQQVLGQGPQFIFQYYEKEERGRGNFPDRFSARQFPNYSSELNVNALLLGDSALYLCASSWDTGTTNTGELFFGEGSRLTVL.